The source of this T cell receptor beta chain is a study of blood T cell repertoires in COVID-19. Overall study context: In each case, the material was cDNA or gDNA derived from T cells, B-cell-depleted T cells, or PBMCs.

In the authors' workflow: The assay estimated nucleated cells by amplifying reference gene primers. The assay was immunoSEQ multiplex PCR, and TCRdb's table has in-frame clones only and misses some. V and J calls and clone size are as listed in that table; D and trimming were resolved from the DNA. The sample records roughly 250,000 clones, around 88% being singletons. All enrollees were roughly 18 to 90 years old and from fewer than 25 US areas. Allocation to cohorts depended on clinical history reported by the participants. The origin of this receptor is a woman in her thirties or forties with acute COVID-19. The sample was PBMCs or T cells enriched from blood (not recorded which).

This CDR3 reads CASSLGIGGSRDTQYF. CDR3 DNA: TGTGCCAGCAGCTTAGGGATCGGCGGGAGCAGGGATACGCAGTATTTT. The genes are TRBV7-9 and TRBJ2-3; 7 bases match TRBD2. This CDR3 region has 16 residues. V was clipped by 1 base and J by 6 bases; unmatched bases: 10. Germline V gene data show CDR1 as SEHNR and CDR2 as FQNEAQ (reference sequence).